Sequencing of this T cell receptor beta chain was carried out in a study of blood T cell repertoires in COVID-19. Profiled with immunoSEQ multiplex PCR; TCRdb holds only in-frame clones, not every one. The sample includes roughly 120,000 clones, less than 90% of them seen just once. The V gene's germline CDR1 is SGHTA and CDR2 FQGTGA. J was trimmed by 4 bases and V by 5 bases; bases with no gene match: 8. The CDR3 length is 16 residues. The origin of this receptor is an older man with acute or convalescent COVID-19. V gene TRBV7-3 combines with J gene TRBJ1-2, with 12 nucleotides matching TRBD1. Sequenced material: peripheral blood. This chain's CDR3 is CASSLGQGAMGYGYTF. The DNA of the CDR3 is TGTGCCAGCAGCCTGGGACAGGGGGCGATGGGCTATGGCTACACCTTC.